Each of the 15 T cell receptor beta chains below was sequenced from the same sample in a study of blood T cell repertoires in COVID-19 (dated by TCRdb to 2020 to 2022). Libraries were built with the immunoSEQ multiplex PCR assay. Here the immuneACCESS table is served through TCRdb, limited to in-frame sequences with V and J called. Missing clones are a known gap in these copies; in checked studies unresolved V genes cover under half, and the rest lacks a known reason. The sample table records around 300,000 clones; roughly 89% of these occur just once. The biggest ten clones account for 0.9% to 1% of the sample. The material sequenced was peripheral blood. Receptors originate from a woman aged 40 to 50 who had recovered from COVID-19.

The chain couples TRBV27 to TRBJ2-5; TRBD2 aligns across 7 bases. Germline V lookup: CDR1 MNHEY, CDR2 SMNVEV (reference sequence). The junction had 10 bases not matched to a gene; V was cut back by 5 bases and J by 1 base. This CDR3 spans 16 amino acids. CDR3 sequence: CASSPSGLAAQETQYF. The CDR3 DNA reads TGTGCCAGCAGTCCGTCTGGGCTAGCGGCCCAAGAGACCCAGTACTTC.

The chain uses TRBV3-1 (or the pseudogene TRBV3-2) and TRBJ2-2; TRBD2 might be the D (6 bases). The CDR3 covers 16 residues. Trimming removed 0 bases at V and 1 base at J, with 9 bases between. Germline-derived CDR1 and CDR2 are LGHDT and YNNKEL (reference sequence). The CDR3 sequence: CASSQEGRGNTGELFF. The CDR3 DNA reads as TGTGCCAGCAGCCAAGAGGGGCGGGGGAACACCGGGGAGCTGTTTTTT.

The chain couples TRBV25-1 to TRBJ2-1, with D possibly matching TRBD2 (6 bases). V lost 8 bases, J lost 8 bases, and 13 bases lay in between. Germline-derived CDR1 and CDR2 are MGHDK and SYGVNS. CDR3 length equals 12 residues. In DNA, the CDR3 is TGTGCCAGCCATACTAGCAACTATGAGCAGTTCTTC. This encodes CASHTSNYEQFF.

This clone was detected a few times. The chain links TRBV5-1 to TRBJ1-3, with 9 bases lining up with TRBD1. V lost 0 bases to trimming and J lost 8 bases; unmatched junction nucleotides: 6. The length of the CDR3 is 15 residues. CDR1 and CDR2 from the germline V gene are SGHRS and YFSETQ. DNA for the CDR3: TGCGCCAGCAGCTTGGTAGGACAGGGGAGAGACACCATATATTTT. This sequence encodes CASSLVGQGRDTIYF. The full variable domain, rest sourced from reference TRBV5-1 and TRBJ1-3, is KAGVTQTPRYLIKTRGQQVTLSCSPISGHRSVSWYQQTPGQGLQFLFEYFSETQRNKGNFPGRFSGRQFSNSRSEMNVSTLELGDSALYLCASSLVGQGRDTIYFGEGSWLTVV.

The V gene is TRBV4-1, the J gene TRBJ2-6; 10 bases are a match to TRBD1. The trim removed 4 bases at V and 2 bases at J, leaving 8 bases unmatched. Germline V gene data show CDR1 as MGHRA and CDR2 as YSYEKL. There are 18 residues in the CDR3. Written as DNA, the CDR3 is TGCGCCAGCAGCCCCTCTGGACAGGGGGAAACTGGGGCCAACGTCCTGACTTTC. Residues: CASSPSGQGETGANVLTF.

The chain joins TRBV3-1 (or the pseudogene TRBV3-2) to TRBJ2-6, with 10 positions matching TRBD1. This CDR3 region has 18 residues. Germline values: CDR1 LGHDT, CDR2 YNNKEL (reference sequence). The ends lost 0 bases at V and 2 bases at J; junction bases unmatched: 4. CDR3 region: CASSQERTGGTGANVLTF. The CDR3 region has the DNA TGTGCCAGCAGCCAAGAAAGGACAGGGGGGACTGGGGCCAACGTCCTGACTTTC.

The chain couples TRBV7-9 to TRBJ2-3, with D possibly being TRBD2 (6 bases). The germline V gene has CDR1 SEHNR and CDR2 FQNEAQ (reference sequence). This CDR3 is built from 17 residues. V lost 2 bases and J lost 4, with 19 bases in between. The CDR3 sequence is CASSLSGPGVYPDTQYF. Written as DNA, the CDR3 is TGTGCCAGCAGCTTATCTGGGCCGGGAGTTTATCCAGATACGCAGTATTTT.

The J gene is TRBJ1-2, the V gene TRBV28, with D perhaps TRBD1 (6 bases). Germline V gene data show CDR1 as MDHEN and CDR2 as SYDVKM. This CDR3 is 13 amino acids long. V dropped 6 bases and J dropped 6 bases, with 14 bases sitting between them. For the CDR3, the DNA is TGTGCCAGCAGCAAAAACAGGGTAGATGGCTACACCTTC. Translated: CASSKNRVDGYTF.

The V gene is TRBV7-9, the J gene TRBJ2-5; 8 bases are a match to TRBD2. The germline CDR1 and CDR2 sequences are SEHNR and FQNEAQ (reference sequence). The CDR3 is 14 residues long. V shed 5 bases, J shed 5 bases, and the junction held 7 bases outside the gene matches. The CDR3, as DNA: TGTGCCAGCAGCCCAGCGGGACTAGTGGAGACCCAGTACTTC. Its protein is CASSPAGLVETQYF.

CDR3 sequence: CASSPRGLAGVGHNEQFF. The CDR3, as DNA: TGTGCCAGCAGTCCTAGGGGACTAGCGGGAGTCGGCCACAATGAGCAGTTCTTC. The gene calls are TRBV25-1 and TRBJ2-1; 14 bases align to TRBD2. The CDR3 runs to 18 residues. Germline loops: CDR1 MGHDK, CDR2 SYGVNS. With 5 bases clipped from V and 5 bases from J, the junction kept 11 bases outside the gene matches.

This clone was seen more than once but under ten times. V and J are TRBV27 and TRBJ2-1; TRBD2 might be the D (6 bases). Trimming took 3 bases from V and 7 from J, leaving 13 bases between them. CDR1 and CDR2 (germline): MNHEY, SMNVEV (reference sequence). CDR3 size: 14 residues. CDR3 bases: TGTGCCAGCAGTTTCTCCGGGACTCAGAATGAGCAGTTCTTC. Translated: CASSFSGTQNEQFF.

The chain has TRBV18 and TRBJ1-3, with 7 bases aligning to TRBD1. V lost 2 bases, J lost 4 bases, and 5 bases stayed unmatched. The CDR3 extends over 15 amino acids. Per germline, CDR1 KGHSH and CDR2 LQKENI. CDR3 DNA: TGTGCCAGCTCACCAGACGGACAGGAGGGAAACACCATATATTTT. It specifies CASSPDGQEGNTIYF.

The chain carries TRBV11-2 and TRBJ1-6, with D unresolved. CDR3 size: 15 residues. With 4 bases removed from V and 7 bases from J, the gap between germline ends came to 14 bases. Germline-derived CDR1 and CDR2 are SGHAT and FQNNGV. The CDR3 coding sequence is TGTGCCAGCAGCTCCGCCGCGGAAGGCAATTCACCCCTCCACTTT. It translates to CASSSAAEGNSPLHF.

The chain links TRBV12-3 or TRBV12-4 to TRBJ1-5; no firm D call. The CDR3 is 13 residues long. The germline V and J ends were trimmed by 3 bases and 5 bases, with 8 bases remaining between them. The CDR3 loop is CASSFLADQPQHF. The CDR3 nucleotides are TGTGCCAGCAGTTTTCTGGCGGATCAGCCCCAGCATTTT.

J is TRBJ2-1 and V is TRBV29-1; 7 bases agree with TRBD2. This CDR3 comprises 15 residues. The junction had 8 bases not matched to a gene; V was cut back by 6 bases and J by 0 bases. Germline V gene lookup returns CDR1 SQVTM and CDR2 ANQGSEA. The CDR3 bases are TGCAGCGTGTTGGGGGGGACGAGCTCCTACAATGAGCAGTTCTTC. Residues: CSVLGGTSSYNEQFF.